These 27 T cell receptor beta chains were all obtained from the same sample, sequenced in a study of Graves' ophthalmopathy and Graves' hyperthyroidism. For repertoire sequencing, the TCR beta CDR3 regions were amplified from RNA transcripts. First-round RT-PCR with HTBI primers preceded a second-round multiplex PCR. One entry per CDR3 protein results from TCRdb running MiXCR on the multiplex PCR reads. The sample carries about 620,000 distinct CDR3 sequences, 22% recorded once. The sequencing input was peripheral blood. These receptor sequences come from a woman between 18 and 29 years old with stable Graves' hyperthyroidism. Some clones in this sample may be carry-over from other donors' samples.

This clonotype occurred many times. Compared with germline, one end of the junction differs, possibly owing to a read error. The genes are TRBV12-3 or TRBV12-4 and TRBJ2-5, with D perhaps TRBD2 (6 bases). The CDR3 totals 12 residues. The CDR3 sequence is CASSKDRDSLSF. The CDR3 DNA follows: TGTGCCAGCAGTAAAGACCGGGACTCGCTGTCCTTC.

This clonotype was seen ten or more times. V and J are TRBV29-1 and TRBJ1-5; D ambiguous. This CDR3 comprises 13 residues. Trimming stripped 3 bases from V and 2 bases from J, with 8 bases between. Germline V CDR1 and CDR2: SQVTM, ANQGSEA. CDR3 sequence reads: CSVEVEGNQPQHF. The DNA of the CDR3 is TGCAGCGTTGAGGTCGAGGGCAATCAGCCCCAGCATTTT.

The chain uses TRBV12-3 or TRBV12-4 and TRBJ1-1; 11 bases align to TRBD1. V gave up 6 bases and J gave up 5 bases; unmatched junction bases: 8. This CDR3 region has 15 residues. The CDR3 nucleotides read TGTGCCAGCAGCCCCGGACAGGGGGCGCGAACTGAAGCTTTCTTT. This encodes CASSPGQGARTEAFF.

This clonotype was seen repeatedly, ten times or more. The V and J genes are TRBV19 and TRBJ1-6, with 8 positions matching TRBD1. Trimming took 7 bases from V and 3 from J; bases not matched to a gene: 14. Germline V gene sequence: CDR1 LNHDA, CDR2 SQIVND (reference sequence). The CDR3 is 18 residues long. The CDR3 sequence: CASTVAGGPDLYNSPLHF. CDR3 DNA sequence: TGTGCCAGTACCGTGGCAGGGGGCCCAGACCTCTATAATTCACCCCTCCACTTT.

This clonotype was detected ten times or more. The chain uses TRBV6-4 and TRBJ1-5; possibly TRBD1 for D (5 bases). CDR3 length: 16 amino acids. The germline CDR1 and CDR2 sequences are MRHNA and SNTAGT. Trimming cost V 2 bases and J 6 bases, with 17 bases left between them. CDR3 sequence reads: CASSDKGRAPGQPQHF. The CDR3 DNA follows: TGTGCCAGCAGTGACAAGGGCAGGGCACCAGGTCAGCCCCAGCATTTT.

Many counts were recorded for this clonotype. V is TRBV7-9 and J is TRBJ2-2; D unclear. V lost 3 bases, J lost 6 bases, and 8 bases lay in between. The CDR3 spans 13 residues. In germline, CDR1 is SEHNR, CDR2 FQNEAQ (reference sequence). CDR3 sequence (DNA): TGTGCCAGCAGCTTGCTCGGGCCCGGGGAGCTGTTTTTT. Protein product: CASSLLGPGELFF.

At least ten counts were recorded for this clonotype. CDR3 in amino acids: CASSFSGSAEAFF. As DNA, the CDR3 is TGTGCCAGCAGTTTTTCGGGGTCCGCTGAAGCTTTCTTT. V usage is TRBV12-3 or TRBV12-4 and J usage is TRBJ1-1; D is undetermined. V gave up 3 bases and J gave up 6 bases, with 11 bases separating them. This CDR3 contains 13 residues.

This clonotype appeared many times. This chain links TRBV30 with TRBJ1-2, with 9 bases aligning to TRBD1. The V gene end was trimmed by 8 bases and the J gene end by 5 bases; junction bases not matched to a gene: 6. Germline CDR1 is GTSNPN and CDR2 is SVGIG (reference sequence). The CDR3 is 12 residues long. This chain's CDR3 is CARRQGGYGYTF. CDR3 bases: TGTGCCAGACGACAGGGGGGATATGGCTACACCTTC.

CDR3 protein: CAITLRGRRYGYTF. The CDR3, as DNA: TGTGCCATAACCCTCAGGGGGCGACGGTATGGCTACACCTTC. V is TRBV2 and J is TRBJ1-2, with 8 bases identical to TRBD1. V was clipped by 10 bases and J by 5 bases; unmatched bases: 12. The CDR3 loop spans 14 amino acids. Germline CDR1 reads SNHLY; CDR2 reads FYNNEI. The whole variable domain, remainder taken from reference TRBV2 and TRBJ1-2, is EPEVTQTPSHQVTQMGQEVILRCVPISNHLYFYWYRQILGQKVEFLVSFYNNEISEKSEIFDDQFSVERPDGSNFTLKIRSTKLEDSAMYFCAITLRGRRYGYTFGSGTRLTVV.

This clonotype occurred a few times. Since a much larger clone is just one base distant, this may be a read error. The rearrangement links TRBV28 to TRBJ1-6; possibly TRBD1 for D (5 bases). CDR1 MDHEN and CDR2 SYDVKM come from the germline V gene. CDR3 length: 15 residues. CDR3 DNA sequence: TGTGCCAGCAGGGCAGGGTTCGGGAGGAATTCACACCTCCACTTT. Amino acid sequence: CASRAGFGRNSHLHF.

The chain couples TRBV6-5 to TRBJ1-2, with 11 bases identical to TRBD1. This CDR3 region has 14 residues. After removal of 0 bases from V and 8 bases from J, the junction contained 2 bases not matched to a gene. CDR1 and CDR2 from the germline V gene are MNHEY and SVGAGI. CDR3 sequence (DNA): TGTGCCAGCAGTTACTCCGGGACAGGGGGAGGCTACACCTTC. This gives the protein CASSYSGTGGGYTF.

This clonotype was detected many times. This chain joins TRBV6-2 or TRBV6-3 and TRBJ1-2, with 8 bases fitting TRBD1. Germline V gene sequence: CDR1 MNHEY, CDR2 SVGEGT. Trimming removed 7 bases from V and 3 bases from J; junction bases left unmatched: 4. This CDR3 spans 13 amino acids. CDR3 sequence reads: CASMEDRDYGYTF. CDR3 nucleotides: TGTGCCAGCATGGAGGACAGGGACTATGGCTACACCTTC.

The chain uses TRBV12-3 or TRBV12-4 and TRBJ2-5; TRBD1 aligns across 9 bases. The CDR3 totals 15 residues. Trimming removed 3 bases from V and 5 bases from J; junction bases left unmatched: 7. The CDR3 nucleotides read TGTGCCAGCAGTTTCCGACAGGGGGGTCTTGAGACCCAGTACTTC. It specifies CASSFRQGGLETQYF.

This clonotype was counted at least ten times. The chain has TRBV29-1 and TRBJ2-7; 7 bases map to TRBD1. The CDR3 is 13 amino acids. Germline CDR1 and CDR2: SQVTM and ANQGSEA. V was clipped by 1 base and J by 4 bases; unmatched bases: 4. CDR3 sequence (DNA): TGCAGCGTTGAAGTTGAGACAGGGTACGAGCAGTACTTC. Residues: CSVEVETGYEQYF.

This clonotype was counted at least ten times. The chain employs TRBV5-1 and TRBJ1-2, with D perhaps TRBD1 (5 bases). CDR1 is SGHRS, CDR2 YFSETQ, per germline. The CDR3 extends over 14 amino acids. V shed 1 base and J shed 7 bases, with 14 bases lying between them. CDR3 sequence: CASSLSGDQGGYTF. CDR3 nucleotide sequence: TGCGCCAGCAGCTTGTCTGGGGATCAGGGTGGCTACACCTTC. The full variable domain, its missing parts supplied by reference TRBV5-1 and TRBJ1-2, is KAGVTQTPRYLIKTRGQQVTLSCSPISGHRSVSWYQQTPGQGLQFLFEYFSETQRNKGNFPGRFSGRQFSNSRSEMNVSTLELGDSALYLCASSLSGDQGGYTFGSGTRLTVV.

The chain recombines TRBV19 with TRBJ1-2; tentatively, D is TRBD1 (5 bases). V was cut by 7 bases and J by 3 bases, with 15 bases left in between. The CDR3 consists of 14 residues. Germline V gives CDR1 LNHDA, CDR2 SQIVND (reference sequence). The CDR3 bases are TGTGCCAGTATAACACCCGGGACCCACTATGGCTACACCTTC. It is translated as CASITPGTHYGYTF.

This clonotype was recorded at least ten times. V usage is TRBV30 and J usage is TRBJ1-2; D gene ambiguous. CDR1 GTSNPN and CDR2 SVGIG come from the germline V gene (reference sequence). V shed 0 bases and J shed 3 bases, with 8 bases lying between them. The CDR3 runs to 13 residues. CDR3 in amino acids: CAWSVGWYYGYTF. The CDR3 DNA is TGTGCCTGGAGTGTGGGGTGGTACTATGGCTACACCTTC.

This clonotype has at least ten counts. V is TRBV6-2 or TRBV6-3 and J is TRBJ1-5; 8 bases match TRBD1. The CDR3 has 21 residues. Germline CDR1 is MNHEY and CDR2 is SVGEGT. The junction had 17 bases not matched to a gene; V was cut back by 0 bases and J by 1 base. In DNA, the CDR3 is TGTGCCAGCAGTTACTCGATCTTTCTCGCGGGAAGGGACAGGAGCAATCAGCCCCAGCATTTT. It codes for CASSYSIFLAGRDRSNQPQHF.

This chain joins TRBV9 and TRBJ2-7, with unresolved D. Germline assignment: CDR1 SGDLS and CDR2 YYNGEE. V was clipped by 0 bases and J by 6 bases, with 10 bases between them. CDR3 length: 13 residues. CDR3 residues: CASSVALGGEQYF. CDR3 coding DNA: TGTGCCAGCAGCGTAGCGTTAGGCGGCGAGCAGTACTTC.

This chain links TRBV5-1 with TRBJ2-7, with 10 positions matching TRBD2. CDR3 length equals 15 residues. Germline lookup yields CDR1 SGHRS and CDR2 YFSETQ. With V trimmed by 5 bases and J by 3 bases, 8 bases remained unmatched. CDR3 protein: CASRITSGKNYEQYF. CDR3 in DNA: TGCGCCAGCAGAATAACTAGCGGGAAGAACTACGAGCAGTACTTC.

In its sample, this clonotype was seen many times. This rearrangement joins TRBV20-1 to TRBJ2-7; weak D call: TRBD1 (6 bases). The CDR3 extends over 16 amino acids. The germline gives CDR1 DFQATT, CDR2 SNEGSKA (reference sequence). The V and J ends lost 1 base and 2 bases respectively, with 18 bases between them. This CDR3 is CSARGVHQGFTYEQYF. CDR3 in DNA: TGCAGTGCTAGAGGTGTACATCAGGGGTTTACCTACGAGCAGTACTTC.

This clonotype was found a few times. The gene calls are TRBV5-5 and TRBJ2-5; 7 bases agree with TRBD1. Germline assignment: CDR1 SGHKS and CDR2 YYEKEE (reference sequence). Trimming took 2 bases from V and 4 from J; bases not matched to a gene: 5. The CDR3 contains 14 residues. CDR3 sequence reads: CASSFQNRGETQYF. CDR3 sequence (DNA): TGTGCCAGCAGCTTTCAGAACAGGGGAGAGACCCAGTACTTC. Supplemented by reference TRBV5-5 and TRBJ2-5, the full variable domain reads DAGVTQSPTHLIKTRGQQVTLRCSPISGHKSVSWYQQVLGQGPQFIFQYYEKEERGRGNFPDRFSARQFPNYSSELNVNALLLGDSALYLCASSFQNRGETQYFGPGTRLLVL.

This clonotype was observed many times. Written as DNA, the CDR3 is TGTGCCAGCAGCTTGGGACAGGTTGTCTCCTACGAGCAGTACTTC. Its translation: CASSLGQVVSYEQYF. The chain uses TRBV7-2 and TRBJ2-7, with 8 bases matching TRBD1. This CDR3 contains 15 residues. Germline V gene lookup returns CDR1 SGHTA and CDR2 FQGNSA. V lost 3 bases and J lost 0; bases outside the gene matches: 4.

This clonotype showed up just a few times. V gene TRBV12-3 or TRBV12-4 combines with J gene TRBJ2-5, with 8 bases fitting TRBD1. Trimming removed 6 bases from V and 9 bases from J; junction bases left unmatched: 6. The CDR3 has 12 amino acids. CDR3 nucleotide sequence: TGTGCCAGCAGCCGGACAGGGAAGCCCCAGTACTTC. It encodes CASSRTGKPQYF.

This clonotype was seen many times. The CDR3 spells CASSLTLTSLNTEAFF. CDR3 nucleotide sequence: TGTGCCAGCAGCTTAACTTTGACAAGCCTTAACACTGAAGCTTTCTTT. V and J are TRBV7-3 and TRBJ1-1; D is undetermined. Germline values: CDR1 SGHTA, CDR2 FQGTGA. Deletions cut 0 bases from V and 2 bases from J, with 13 bases between. This CDR3 is built from 16 residues.

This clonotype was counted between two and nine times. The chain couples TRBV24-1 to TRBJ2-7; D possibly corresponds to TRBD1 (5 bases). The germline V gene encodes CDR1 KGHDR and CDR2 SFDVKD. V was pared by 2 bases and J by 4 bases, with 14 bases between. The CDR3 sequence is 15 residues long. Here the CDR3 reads CATSDYSGKGYEQYF. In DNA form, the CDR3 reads TGTGCCACCAGTGATTACTCAGGGAAAGGATACGAGCAGTACTTC.

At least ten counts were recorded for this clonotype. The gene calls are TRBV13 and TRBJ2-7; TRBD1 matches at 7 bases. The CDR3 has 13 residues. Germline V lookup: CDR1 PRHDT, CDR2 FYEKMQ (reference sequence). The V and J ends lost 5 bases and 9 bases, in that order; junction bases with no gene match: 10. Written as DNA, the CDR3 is TGTGCCAGCAGCGCCGGGGACAGCTGGGGGCAGTACTTC. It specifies CASSAGDSWGQYF.